These 19 T cell receptor beta chains share one sample of origin, sequenced in a study of long-term antiretroviral therapy in people with HIV. Run at survey level, the immunoSEQ assay was version v3.0. Assay used: immunoSEQ multiplex PCR; TCRdb lists only in-frame clones, some missing. The sample contains about 50,000 clones, about 88% of which appear only once. The sample here was unsorted PBMCs, taken 0.8 years after starting antiretroviral therapy. These receptor sequences come from a young woman with HIV.

This chain joins TRBV25-1 and TRBJ1-2, with 8 bases lining up with TRBD1. The CDR3 length is 17 residues. CDR1 and CDR2 from the germline V gene are MGHDK and SYGVNS. Trimming at V came to 4 bases and at J to 8 bases, leaving 18 bases not matched to a gene. The CDR3 DNA reads as TGTGCCAGCAGTGCAGGACAGGGCCCCGGGCTCGGTCAGGGCTACACCTTC. It codes for CASSAGQGPGLGQGYTF.

Worth noting for this clone: The same CDR3 also results from other DNA sequences found in this sample. V is TRBV29-1 and J is TRBJ2-7, with 11 bases identical to TRBD1. Germline loops: CDR1 SQVTM, CDR2 ANQGSEA. With V trimmed by 3 bases and J by 3 bases, 7 bases remained unmatched. This CDR3 comprises 15 residues. The DNA of the CDR3 is TGCAGCGTTGAGAGCGCGGACAGGGGGCTCTACGAGCAGTACTTC. The encoded protein is CSVESADRGLYEQYF.

The chain recombines TRBV7-2 with TRBJ2-7; TRBD2 agrees at 11 bases. Germline trimming cut 3 bases from V and 3 bases from J; bases unmatched to any gene: 4. This CDR3 is 15 amino acids long. From germline, CDR1 is SGHTA and CDR2 FQGNSA. The CDR3 DNA follows: TGTGCCAGCAGCTTTTCCACTAGCGGGAGCTACGAGCAGTACTTC. Amino acid sequence: CASSFSTSGSYEQYF.

This clone has a handful of counts. The chain employs TRBV9 and TRBJ1-2, with 7 bases that match TRBD1. In germline, CDR1 is SGDLS, CDR2 YYNGEE. This CDR3 has 14 amino acids. The V segment lost 0 bases and the J segment 6 bases; nucleotides outside the gene matches: 5. CDR3 region: CASSVAQGRDGYTF. CDR3 nucleotide sequence: TGTGCCAGCAGCGTAGCACAGGGGAGGGATGGCTACACCTTC.

The chain recombines TRBV10-1 with TRBJ2-1; 11 nucleotides match TRBD2. The CDR3 has 17 residues. Germline V lookup: CDR1 WNHNN, CDR2 SYGVQD (reference sequence). J gave up 4 bases and V 0 bases, and 5 bases lay outside the gene matches. CDR3 in DNA: TGCGCCAGCAGTGAGTCGTTGGGGACTAGCGGTTACAATGAGCAGTTCTTC. Translating gives CASSESLGTSGYNEQFF.

The chain joins TRBV28 to TRBJ1-6; tentative D call: TRBD1 (5 bases). V lost 10 bases and J lost 10, with 17 bases in between. Germline V gene sequence: CDR1 MDHEN, CDR2 SYDVKM. CDR3 length equals 13 residues. The chain's CDR3 is CATTGIQYSPLHF. In nucleotides, the CDR3 is TGTGCCACCACAGGTATCCAATACTCACCCCTCCACTTT.

The V call is TRBV5-6, the J call TRBJ2-5, with 8 bases identical to TRBD2. Germline assignment: CDR1 SGHDT and CDR2 YYEEEE. The CDR3 length is 15 residues. The junction had 8 bases not matched to a gene; V was cut back by 2 bases and J by 5 bases. Here the CDR3 DNA reads TGTGCCAGCAGCTTTTCAGCGGGAGATGAGGAGACCCAGTACTTC. Amino acids: CASSFSAGDEETQYF.

This clone appeared a single time. The chain carries TRBV29-1 and TRBJ2-7, with TRBD1 matching 7 bases. Germline CDR1 SQVTM, CDR2 ANQGSEA. The J segment lost 2 bases and the V segment lost 5 bases, leaving 6 bases of the junction unmatched. The CDR3 contains 13 residues. In nucleotides, the CDR3 is TGCAGCGTTACAGGGGCCTCCGCCTACGAGCAGTACTTC. Protein product: CSVTGASAYEQYF.

The chain carries TRBV27 and TRBJ1-4; perhaps TRBD1 as D (5 bases). Germline assignment: CDR1 MNHEY and CDR2 SMNVEV (reference sequence). CDR3 length: 15 residues. Trimming took off 5 bases at V and 8 bases at J, with 18 bases between the two ends. The CDR3 spells CASSLYPPRGEKLFF. The CDR3 nucleotides read TGTGCCAGCAGTCTTTACCCTCCTCGGGGCGAAAAACTGTTTTTT.

The rearrangement links TRBV19 to TRBJ2-7; D uncertain. Trimming removed 5 bases from V and 0 bases from J, with 11 bases in between. This CDR3 is 14 amino acids long. Germline loops: CDR1 LNHDA, CDR2 SQIVND (reference sequence). The CDR3 region has the DNA TGTGCCAGTAGTCCGATTGAGAGCTCCTACGAGCAGTACTTC. Its protein is CASSPIESSYEQYF.

The chain couples TRBV5-1 to TRBJ1-1; a possible D gene is TRBD1 (6 bases). The CDR3 extends over 17 amino acids. Germline V CDR1 and CDR2: SGHRS, YFSETQ. V lost 0 bases, J lost 6 bases, and 21 bases lay in between. The CDR3 sequence: CASSLVGTLSGGAEAFF. For the CDR3, the DNA is TGCGCCAGCAGCTTGGTGGGGACCCTAAGCGGGGGCGCTGAAGCTTTCTTT.

The chain combines TRBV27 with TRBJ2-2, with D possibly TRBD2 on 5 matching bases. CDR3 size: 18 residues. Trimming removed 1 base from V and 3 bases from J, with 18 bases in between. From germline, CDR1 is MNHEY and CDR2 SMNVEV (reference sequence). Written as DNA, the CDR3 is TGTGCCAGCAGTTTATTATTGCCTTCTGACTACGACACCGGGGAGCTGTTTTTT. It yields the protein CASSLLLPSDYDTGELFF.

This clone is a singleton in its sample. V and J are TRBV7-2 and TRBJ2-6; D is unclear. Trimming removed 1 base at V and 2 bases at J, with 9 bases between. In germline, CDR1 is SGHTA, CDR2 FQGNSA. The CDR3 spans 16 residues. CDR3 in amino acids: CASSLVGTAGANVLTF. The CDR3 nucleotides read TGTGCCAGCAGCTTAGTTGGAACAGCTGGGGCCAACGTCCTGACTTTC.

The chain couples TRBV5-6 to TRBJ2-5; weak D call: TRBD2 (5 bases). This CDR3 comprises 14 residues. Germline values: CDR1 SGHDT, CDR2 YYEEEE. The V gene lost 4 bases and the J gene lost 5 bases, with 15 bases spanning the gap. The CDR3: CASSRGAPQETQYF. CDR3 nucleotides: TGTGCCAGCAGCCGGGGTGCCCCTCAGGAGACCCAGTACTTC.

This chain links TRBV28 with TRBJ1-5; D is uncertain. The CDR3 runs to 13 residues. The V gene lost 11 bases and the J gene lost 2 bases, with 13 bases spanning the gap. Looked up from germline, CDR1 is MDHEN and CDR2 is SYDVKM. The CDR3 DNA sequence: TGTGCCGTTCTCGCCTTGCGCAATCAGCCCCAGCATTTT. This translates into CAVLALRNQPQHF.

The V call is TRBV27, the J call TRBJ2-1, with D possibly called TRBD1 or TRBD2 (5 bases each). CDR3 length: 11 residues. Germline CDR1 MNHEY, CDR2 SMNVEV (reference sequence). With 5 bases removed from V and 10 bases from J, the gap between germline ends came to 9 bases. CDR3 sequence reads: CASSPGAEQFF. CDR3 coding DNA: TGTGCCAGCAGTCCCGGGGCCGAGCAGTTCTTC.

Details on this clone: The same CDR3 can be traced to other DNA sequences in this sample. The gene calls are TRBV19 and TRBJ2-1; 9 bases fit TRBD2. Germline V lookup: CDR1 LNHDA, CDR2 SQIVND (reference sequence). The trim removed 2 bases at V and 7 bases at J, leaving 6 bases unmatched. This CDR3 has 15 amino acids. The CDR3 bases are TGTGCCAGTAGTATATCGGCGGGAGGGCCGAATGAGCAGTTCTTC. Protein: CASSISAGGPNEQFF.

The gene calls are TRBV6-6 and TRBJ2-1, with D perhaps TRBD1 (6 bases). Germline CDR1 MNHNY, CDR2 SVGAGI (reference sequence). V was trimmed by 7 bases and J by 5 bases, leaving 6 bases between them. The CDR3 runs 11 residues. The CDR3: CASNRDNEQFF. The CDR3 DNA is TGTGCCAGCAACAGGGACAATGAGCAGTTCTTC.

The chain joins TRBV11-2 to TRBJ1-2; 8 bases map to TRBD1. CDR1 and CDR2 (germline): SGHAT, FQNNGV. Trimming cost V 7 bases and J 7 bases; bases outside gene matches: 8. The CDR3 is made up of 13 amino acids. Here the CDR3 DNA reads TGTGCCAGCAAATCCGGGACAGGCCTTGGCTACACCTTC. It specifies CASKSGTGLGYTF.